These 10 T cell receptor beta chains were all obtained from the same sample, sequenced in a study of tumor-infiltrating lymphocytes in primary liver carcinoma (dated by TCRdb to the late 2010s). TRIzol reagent was used to extract blood RNA from unsorted whole blood, while the DNeasy Blood & Tissue kit provided the germline DNA. Data came from an Illumina HiSeq 2500. TCRbeta-specific cDNA was reverse-transcribed from approximately 500 ng total RNA using a constant-region primer and ProtoScript II reverse transcriptase. Three nested multiplex PCR rounds, following a slightly modified ARM-PCR procedure, were used to build the TCRbeta libraries. The first two PCR rounds used multiplex TRBV1-TRBV30 forward primers with a Cbeta reverse primer, each for 10 cycles. The public reads were run again by TCRdb, first through fastp at Q25 and then through MiXCR, and only productive beta chains were kept. Each record represents a unique CDR3 protein, reported with the most common genes and DNA among its rows. This sample has about 310,000 distinct CDR3 sequences in its table, and almost 60% of those were observed once. About a sixth of the sample lies in the top ten.

Specimen: peripheral blood. All receptors come from a woman between 25 and 40 years old with primary liver carcinoma and hepatitis B virus infection.

This clonotype was counted a few times. This clone may be a read error of a much larger clone one base away. CDR3 nucleotide sequence: TGTGCCAGCAGACACACTAGCGGGAGGGCCGGGGATATGCAGTATTTT. Translation: CASRHTSGRAGDMQYF. The chain links TRBV6-5 to TRBJ2-3, with 13 bases that match TRBD2. The CDR3 length is 16 residues. Per the germline V gene, CDR1 is MNHEY and CDR2 is SVGAGI.

This clonotype was seen only a few times. The chain links TRBV24-1 to TRBJ2-3; no clear D gene. The CDR3 loop spans 17 amino acids. The V end lost 0 bases, the J end lost 0 bases, and 12 bases lay between the germline ends. Germline CDR1 KGHDR, CDR2 SFDVKD. CDR3 nucleotide sequence: TGTGCCACCAGTGATTTGCTTCGGCCCGGGAGCACAGATACGCAGTATTTT. It yields the protein CATSDLLRPGSTDTQYF.

In its sample, this clonotype was seen many times. The chain employs TRBV6-1 and TRBJ1-5; no clear D. The germline V gene has CDR1 MNHNS and CDR2 SASEGT. This CDR3 region has 14 residues. V was cut by 4 bases and J by 5 bases, with 12 bases left in between. This CDR3 reads CASSGGTWDQPQHF. CDR3 nucleotide sequence: TGTGCCAGCAGTGGCGGAACTTGGGATCAGCCCCAGCATTTT.

The V and J genes are TRBV6-1 and TRBJ1-1; D unclear. The CDR3 length is 16 residues. Trimming took off 2 bases at V and 1 base at J, with 14 bases between the two ends. The germline CDR1 and CDR2 sequences are MNHNS and SASEGT. CDR3 protein: CASSEMGGTSNTEAFF. The CDR3 region has the DNA TGTGCCAGCAGTGAAATGGGCGGCACATCGAACACTGAAGCTTTCTTT.

The chain employs TRBV11-2 and TRBJ2-1; possibly TRBD2 for D (5 bases). CDR3 size: 16 residues. The V gene lost 6 bases and the J gene lost 8 bases, with 23 bases spanning the gap. CDR1 and CDR2 (germline): SGHAT, FQNNGV. DNA for the CDR3: TGTGCCAGCAGTTCCTCTCTAGCAGGAGGATACGATGAGCAGTTCTTC. It encodes CASSSSLAGGYDEQFF.

This clonotype was detected only a few times. A read error is possible here, since a much larger clone lies one base away. The chain uses TRBV4-3 and TRBJ2-5, with D tentatively TRBD2 (5 bases). The CDR3 is 13 amino acids. CDR1 and CDR2 from the germline V gene are LGHNA and YSLEER. This CDR3 is CAGSPDSQETQYF. CDR3 nucleotides: TGCGCCGGCAGCCCGGACTCACAAGAGACCCAGTACTTC.

The chain has TRBV11-1 and TRBJ2-1, with TRBD2 identical over 16 bases. Trimming cost V 10 bases and J 15 bases; bases outside gene matches: 21. Germline V gives CDR1 SGHAT, CDR2 FQDESV (reference sequence). The CDR3 contains 17 residues. CDR3 DNA sequence: TGTGCCACCAGTTCCGGGACTAGCGGGAGGGCCTATGATAAGCCGTTCTTC. Translation gives CATSSGTSGRAYDKPFF.

Only one count was recorded for this clonotype. Likely a read error: the CDR3 ends without its conserved phenylalanine or tryptophan. V usage is TRBV28 and J usage is TRBJ2-1, with a tentative D call TRBD2 (6 bases). This CDR3 has 15 amino acids. V dropped 10 bases and J dropped 7 bases, with 23 bases sitting between them. Per the germline V gene, CDR1 is MDHEN and CDR2 is SYDVKM. For the CDR3, the DNA is TGTGCCACCACCGTTAGCCAGGGAGGTTTAAATGAGCAGTTCTCC. Its protein is CATTVSQGGLNEQFS.

As concerns this clonotype: A much larger clone sits a single nucleotide away, making a read error possible. The V call is TRBV11-2, the J call TRBJ1-1; D is undetermined. The CDR3 has 13 residues. Germline V gene sequence: CDR1 SGHAT, CDR2 FQNNGV. The CDR3 bases are TGTACCAGCAGCTTATTTGCCGAAACTGAAGCTTTCTTT. This sequence encodes CTSSLFAETEAFF.

The rearrangement uses TRBV4-2 and TRBJ2-1, with 8 positions matching TRBD2. This CDR3 comprises 16 residues. With V trimmed by 1 base and J by 10 bases, 12 bases remained unmatched. The germline V gene encodes CDR1 LGHNA and CDR2 YNFKEQ. Here the CDR3 DNA reads TGTGCCAGCAGCCAAGCTGGGACTAGGGGGATCGGCGAGCAGTTCTTC. This sequence encodes CASSQAGTRGIGEQFF.